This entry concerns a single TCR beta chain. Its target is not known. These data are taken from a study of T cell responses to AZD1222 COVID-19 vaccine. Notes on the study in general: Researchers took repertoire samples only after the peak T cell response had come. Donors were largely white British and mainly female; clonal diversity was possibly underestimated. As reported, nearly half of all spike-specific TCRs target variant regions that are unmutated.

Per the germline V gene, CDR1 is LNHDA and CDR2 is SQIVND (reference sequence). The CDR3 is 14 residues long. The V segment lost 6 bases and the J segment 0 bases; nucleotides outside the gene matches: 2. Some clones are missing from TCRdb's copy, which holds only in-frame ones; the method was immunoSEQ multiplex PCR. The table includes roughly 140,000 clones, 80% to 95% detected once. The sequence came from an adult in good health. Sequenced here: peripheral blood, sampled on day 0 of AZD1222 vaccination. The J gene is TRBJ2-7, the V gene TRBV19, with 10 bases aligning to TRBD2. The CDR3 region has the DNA TGTGCCAGTAGCAGGACTAGCGGCTCCTACGAGCAGTACTTC. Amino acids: CASSRTSGSYEQYF.